A selection of T cell receptor beta chains follows, all from one sample in a study of cytomegalovirus exposure and HLA in healthy donors. Generated by immunoSEQ multiplex PCR, the TCRdb table keeps only in-frame clones and is missing some. Here the sample spans 90,000 to 100,000 clones, 70% to 80% being singletons. Sample: PBMCs. The receptor set was obtained from a woman aged 55 to 70 in good health and CMV-seropositive. CDR3s include the opening cysteine and the closing phenylalanine or tryptophan. D genes are given only for firm matches. Expanded clones get a size class; other rows say once, few or many, or leave the size out.

CDR3nt,CDR3aa,len,d_gene,v_gene,j_gene,abundance
TGTGCCAGCAGTAAAGACAGGGCCGGTGGCTACACCTTC,CASSKDRAGGYTF,13,TRBD1,TRBV6-1,TRBJ1-2,few
TGTGCCAGCAGCGTCGCTGCGGGAGGCAGAGAGACCCAGTACTTC,CASSVAAGGRETQYF,15,TRBD2,TRBV9,TRBJ2-5,NA
TGTGCCAGCAGCCTGGACAGCCCTGAGCAGTACTTC,CASSLDSPEQYF,12,NA,TRBV28,TRBJ2-7,NA
TGTGCCAGCAGTGAAAAGGGCCGGGACAGTGAAGCTTTCTTT,CASSEKGRDSEAFF,14,TRBD1,TRBV6-1,TRBJ1-1,few
TGCGCCAGCCAAACTAGCGGGTGGGGAGGTGAGCAGTTCTTC,CASQTSGWGGEQFF,14,TRBD2,TRBV5-1,TRBJ2-1,NA
TGTGCCAGCTCACTTGGTCGCGGGGGTGGCACTGAAGCTTTCTTT,CASSLGRGGGTEAFF,15,NA,TRBV18,TRBJ1-1,NA
TGTGCCAGCACCCATGGAGCGGGAGACCGCGATACGCAGTATTTT,CASTHGAGDRDTQYF,15,TRBD2,TRBV5-4,TRBJ2-3,NA
TGTGCCAGCAGTTTGGGGACAGCTTCTAGAAATGAGCAGTTCTTC,CASSLGTASRNEQFF,15,TRBD1,TRBV27,TRBJ2-1,NA
TGTGCCAGCAGCCAAGATCGAGGTCTAGCGGAACAGTTCTTC,CASSQDRGLAEQFF,14,TRBD2,TRBV14,TRBJ2-1,NA
TGTGCCTGGGACAGGGGAAACGAGCAGTACTTC,CAWDRGNEQYF,11,TRBD1,TRBV30,TRBJ2-7,once
TGCAGCGTCACGGGGGACGACACCGGGGAGCTGTTTTTT,CSVTGDDTGELFF,13,NA,TRBV29-1,TRBJ2-2,NA
TGTGCCAGCAGAGGGACAGGGGGAGCTTTCTTT,CASRGTGGAFF,11,TRBD1,TRBV6-5,TRBJ1-1,NA
TGTGCCAGCTCCCCCGACCAGGGGGCGGTCGGCTACACCTTC,CASSPDQGAVGYTF,14,TRBD1,TRBV18,TRBJ1-2,few
TGTGCCACCGACCCTCGGGGGGGCGGCAATCAGCCCCAGCATTTT,CATDPRGGGNQPQHF,15,NA,TRBV27,TRBJ1-5,once
TGCAGCCTCTTGTATAATCAGCGGTCGGGCGCTAATGAAAAACTGTTTTTT,CSLLYNQRSGANEKLFF,17,NA,TRBV29-1,TRBJ1-4,NA
TGTGCCAGCAGCTCGAATACAGGCAGGCCTGAAGCTTTCTTT,CASSSNTGRPEAFF,14,NA,TRBV5-5,TRBJ1-1,NA
TGTGCCAGCATGGGACAGGGTATATTGTACGAGCAGTACTTC,CASMGQGILYEQYF,14,TRBD1,TRBV6-4,TRBJ2-7,NA
TGCGCCAGCAGCTTGGAGGGGGCTAGGTACGAGCAGTACTTC,CASSLEGARYEQYF,14,TRBD1,TRBV5-1,TRBJ2-7,NA
TGTGCCAGCAGGGCGGGCGGGGGTTATGGCTACACCTTC,CASRAGGGYGYTF,13,NA,TRBV6-1,TRBJ1-2,NA
TGTGCCAGCAGCTTAGTTACTTTAATCACCGGGGAGCTGTTTTTT,CASSLVTLITGELFF,15,NA,TRBV7-9,TRBJ2-2,NA
TGCACCAGCAGCCAAGATGACAGGAAAAGCAATCAGCCCCAGCATTTT,CTSSQDDRKSNQPQHF,16,NA,TRBV1,TRBJ1-5,once
TGTGCCAGCAGCCCCCGGCCGCAGGGTAAAGGCTACGAGCAGTACTTC,CASSPRPQGKGYEQYF,16,NA,TRBV9,TRBJ2-7,NA